This entry lists 12 T cell receptor beta chains sequenced from one sample in a study of blood T cell repertoires in COVID-19. Generated by immunoSEQ multiplex PCR, the TCRdb table keeps only in-frame clones and is missing some. This sample has about 200,000 clones, with more than 80% found just once. Sequenced input: peripheral blood. The receptors derive from a man aged 25-45 years who had recovered from COVID-19.

V and J are TRBV19 and TRBJ1-1; TRBD1 is a possible D gene (5 bases). This CDR3 is built from 12 residues. CDR1 LNHDA and CDR2 SQIVND come from the germline V gene (reference sequence). The germline V and J ends were trimmed by 9 bases and 1 base, with 9 bases remaining between them. The CDR3 here is CASGGANTEAFF. CDR3 bases: TGTGCCAGCGGCGGGGCGAACACTGAAGCTTTCTTT.

This chain uses TRBV4-1 with TRBJ2-6; D unresolved. The V gene lost 1 base and the J gene lost 1 base, with 8 bases spanning the gap. The germline CDR1 and CDR2 sequences are MGHRA and YSYEKL. There are 16 residues in the CDR3. As DNA, the CDR3 is TGCGCCAGCAGCCAAGGAAGAGCGTCTGGGGCCAACGTCCTGACTTTC. Its protein is CASSQGRASGANVLTF.

This chain connects TRBV15 to TRBJ2-5; 11 bases map to TRBD2. This CDR3 has 17 residues. Unmatched junction bases numbered 9, after V lost 2 bases and J lost 4 bases. CDR1 is LNHNV, CDR2 YYDKDF, per germline (reference sequence). The CDR3 here is CATSRQLAGALGETQYF. CDR3 DNA: TGTGCCACCAGCAGACAACTAGCGGGGGCGCTGGGAGAGACCCAGTACTTC.

This chain connects TRBV19 to TRBJ1-5; D is uncertain. Germline CDR1 is LNHDA and CDR2 is SQIVND (reference sequence). Between the trimmed V and J ends, which lost 7 bases and 0 bases, there was a span of 10 bases. CDR3 length: 14 residues. The CDR3: CASMQDYSNQPQHF. DNA for the CDR3: TGTGCCAGTATGCAGGATTATAGCAATCAGCCCCAGCATTTT.

The CDR3 sequence: CASRGGVQHEKLFF. The CDR3 DNA reads as TGTGCCTCTAGGGGCGGGGTCCAGCATGAAAAACTGTTTTTT. This chain joins TRBV19 and TRBJ1-4, with a weak D call TRBD1 (5 bases). This CDR3 comprises 14 residues. Germline assignment: CDR1 LNHDA and CDR2 SQIVND (reference sequence). The ends were cut back, 11 bases at V and 6 bases at J, with 19 bases in the middle.

The V call is TRBV18, the J call TRBJ1-2; 8 positions agree with TRBD1. Germline V gene sequence: CDR1 KGHSH, CDR2 LQKENI. Unmatched junction bases numbered 5, after V lost 3 bases and J lost 5 bases. The CDR3 spans 14 residues. CDR3 sequence (DNA): TGTGCCAGCTCACCGACAGGGGAGGGGTATGGCTACACCTTC. Protein sequence: CASSPTGEGYGYTF.

V is TRBV5-8 and J is TRBJ2-3; D perhaps matches TRBD1 (7 bases). Trimming removed 4 bases at V and 2 bases at J, with 17 bases between. This CDR3 is built from 16 residues. In germline, CDR1 is SGHTS, CDR2 YDEGEE. The CDR3 protein is CASSAGQTLNTDTQYF. CDR3 DNA: TGTGCCAGCAGCGCGGGACAGACCTTAAACACAGATACGCAGTATTTT.

The J gene is TRBJ1-5, the V gene TRBV19; weak D call: TRBD1 (6 bases). This CDR3 has 14 residues. The V end lost 7 bases, the J end lost 2 bases, and 12 bases lay between the germline ends. The germline V gene has CDR1 LNHDA and CDR2 SQIVND (reference sequence). The CDR3 loop is CASKAKGGNQPQHF. The CDR3, as DNA: TGTGCCAGTAAGGCAAAGGGGGGCAATCAGCCCCAGCATTTT.

The chain employs TRBV27 and TRBJ2-7; 15 nucleotides match TRBD2. CDR1 and CDR2 from the germline V gene are MNHEY and SMNVEV (reference sequence). The J segment lost 5 bases and the V segment lost 6 bases, leaving 8 bases of the junction unmatched. This CDR3 comprises 16 residues. CDR3 sequence reads: CASSGLAGGPSNEQYF. As DNA, the CDR3 is TGTGCCAGCAGCGGACTAGCGGGGGGGCCGTCCAACGAGCAGTACTTC.

The genes are TRBV18 and TRBJ2-7, with D tentatively TRBD1 (6 bases). V gave up 1 base and J gave up 5 bases, with 15 bases separating them. The CDR3 extends over 15 amino acids. CDR1 is KGHSH and CDR2 is LQKENI in the germline V gene. The CDR3 here is CASSPRVQGTHEQYF. The CDR3 DNA reads as TGTGCCAGCTCACCACGGGTCCAGGGGACCCACGAGCAGTACTTC.

V and J are TRBV5-6 and TRBJ2-2; 10 bases match TRBD2. Germline V lookup: CDR1 SGHDT, CDR2 YYEEEE. With V trimmed by 4 bases and J by 5 bases, 8 bases remained unmatched. CDR3 length: 16 residues. The CDR3 nucleotides read TGTGCCAGCAGCCCGCCGGGACTAGCGAGAACCGGGGAGCTGTTTTTT. Its translation is CASSPPGLARTGELFF.

In DNA form, the CDR3 reads TGTGCCAGTAGTATAGGGAGTGGGGAGACCCAGTACTTC. It yields the protein CASSIGSGETQYF. The V call is TRBV19, the J call TRBJ2-5; D remains ambiguous. V was shortened by 1 base and J by 5 bases, with 8 bases between the two germline ends. The CDR3 runs to 13 residues. Germline assignment: CDR1 LNHDA and CDR2 SQIVND (reference sequence).